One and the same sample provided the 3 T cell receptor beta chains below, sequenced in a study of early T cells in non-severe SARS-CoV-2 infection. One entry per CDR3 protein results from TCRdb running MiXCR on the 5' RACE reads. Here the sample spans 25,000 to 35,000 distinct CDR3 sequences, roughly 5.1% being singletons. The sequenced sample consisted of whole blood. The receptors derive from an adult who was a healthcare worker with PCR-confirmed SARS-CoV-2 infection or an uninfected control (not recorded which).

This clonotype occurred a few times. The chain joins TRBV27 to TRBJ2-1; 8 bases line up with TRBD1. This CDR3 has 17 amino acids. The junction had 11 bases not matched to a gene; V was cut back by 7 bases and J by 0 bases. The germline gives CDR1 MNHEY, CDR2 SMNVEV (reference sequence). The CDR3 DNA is TGTGCCAGCACGGCAGGGGGCCTACCTAGCTCCTACAATGAGCAGTTCTTC. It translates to CASTAGGLPSSYNEQFF.

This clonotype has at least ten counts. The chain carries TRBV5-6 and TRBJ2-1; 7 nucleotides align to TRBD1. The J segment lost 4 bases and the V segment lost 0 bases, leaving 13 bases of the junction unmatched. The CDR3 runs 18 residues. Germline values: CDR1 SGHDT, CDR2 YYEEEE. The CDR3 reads CASSLVTGQVFGYNEQFF. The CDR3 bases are TGTGCCAGCAGCTTGGTGACAGGGCAGGTCTTTGGTTACAATGAGCAGTTCTTC.

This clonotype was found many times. This CDR3 is CASSISGSHGTGELFF. CDR3 in DNA: TGTGCCAGTAGTATCTCCGGGAGCCACGGGACCGGGGAGCTGTTTTTT. This chain links TRBV19 with TRBJ2-2; D is perhaps TRBD2 (6 bases). V shed 3 bases and J shed 5 bases, with 16 bases lying between them. Per germline, CDR1 LNHDA and CDR2 SQIVND (reference sequence). The CDR3 loop spans 16 amino acids.